A single sample is the source of the 16 T cell receptor beta chains below, sequenced in a study of Ad26.COV2.S vaccination and SARS-CoV-2 variants. TCRdb's copy holds only in-frame clones and misses some; the assay was immunoSEQ multiplex PCR. The sample contains roughly 380,000 clones, about 85% of which appear only once. Noted treatment: 19 received Ad26.COV2.S at low or high dose, single or two shots; 5 received placebo; per-sample allocation not given. It was on day 63 after the first vaccine or placebo injection that samples were taken. The sample consisted of peripheral blood, taken in a trial of Ad26.COV2.S vaccine versus placebo. These TCRs come from a person between 18 and 60 years old who received the Ad26.COV2.S COVID-19 vaccine or a placebo.

This rearrangement joins TRBV7-6 to TRBJ1-1, with TRBD1 matching over 8 bases. The CDR3 contains 15 residues. CDR1 is SGHVS, CDR2 FNYEAQ, per germline. Germline trimming cut 1 base from V and 6 bases from J; bases unmatched to any gene: 7. In DNA form, the CDR3 reads TGTGCCAGCAGCTTAGGGCGGCAGGGGGCACCTGAAGCTTTCTTT. Encoded protein: CASSLGRQGAPEAFF.

This clone was observed a handful of times. This sequence joins TRBV2 and TRBJ2-5; 11 positions match TRBD2. The J segment lost 4 bases and the V segment lost 11 bases, leaving 9 bases of the junction unmatched. The V gene's germline CDR1 is SNHLY and CDR2 FYNNEI. There are 14 residues in the CDR3. The CDR3 sequence: CASIAGGLLETQYF. The CDR3 coding sequence is TGTGCCTCCATAGCGGGGGGGCTTCTAGAGACCCAGTACTTC.

A single count supports this clone. CDR3 loop: CASSRFNRSTLYEQYF. The DNA of the CDR3 is TGTGCCAGCAGCCGCTTTAACCGGTCGACTCTCTACGAGCAGTACTTC. This chain joins TRBV7-9 and TRBJ2-7, with D uncertain. V was pared by 5 bases and J by 3 bases, with 20 bases between. Germline loops: CDR1 SEHNR, CDR2 FQNEAQ (reference sequence). The CDR3 loop spans 16 amino acids. Full variable domain (rest looked up from reference TRBV7-9 and TRBJ2-7): DTGVSQNPRHKITKRGQNVTFRCDPISEHNRLYWYRQTLGQGPEFLTYFQNEAQLEKSRLLSDRFSAERPKGSFSTLEIQRTEQGDSAMYLCASSRFNRSTLYEQYFGPGTRLTVT.

The rearrangement joins TRBV6-5 to TRBJ1-1; TRBD1 might be the D (6 bases). Trimming removed 2 bases at V and 7 bases at J, with 11 bases between. Germline V gene lookup returns CDR1 MNHEY and CDR2 SVGAGI. CDR3 length: 13 amino acids. CDR3 loop: CASSYGGRGEAFF. In DNA form, the CDR3 reads TGTGCCAGCAGTTACGGGGGGCGAGGTGAAGCTTTCTTT.

This chain links TRBV2 with TRBJ2-1; no firm D call. Between the trimmed V and J ends, which lost 3 bases and 2 bases, there was a span of 8 bases. The CDR3 runs 14 residues. Germline-derived CDR1 and CDR2 are SNHLY and FYNNEI. CDR3 coding DNA: TGTGCCAGCAGTGATTCGGACCCCTACAATGAGCAGTTCTTC. It is translated as CASSDSDPYNEQFF.

This clone is a singleton in its sample. The sample holds other DNA sequences that translate to the same CDR3. The V gene is TRBV27, the J gene TRBJ1-4; 7 nucleotides align to TRBD1. The CDR3 runs to 14 residues. V dropped 6 bases and J dropped 3; count of bases not matched to a gene: 4. Germline assignment: CDR1 MNHEY and CDR2 SMNVEV (reference sequence). In DNA, the CDR3 is TGTGCCAGCAGCCGACAGGGCCCTAATGAAAAACTGTTTTTT. Its translation is CASSRQGPNEKLFF.

A remark on this clone: At one end the junction does not follow the germline gene, possibly because of a read error. This rearrangement joins TRBV7-2 to TRBJ2-1; 10 nucleotides line up with TRBD2. This CDR3 comprises 16 residues. CDR1 and CDR2 from the germline V gene are SGHTA and FQGNSA. This chain's CDR3 is CASSLAGDLSYNEQFF. As DNA, the CDR3 is TGTGCCAGCAGCCTAGCGGGGGACCTCTCCTACAATGAGCAGTTCTTC.

The chain links TRBV28 to TRBJ1-1, with D hard to call. V dropped 10 bases and J dropped 1 base, with 7 bases sitting between them. Germline V CDR1 and CDR2: MDHEN, SYDVKM. The CDR3 contains 11 residues. CDR3 bases: TGTGCCACCTCCTCGAACACTGAAGCTTTCTTT. Its protein is CATSSNTEAFF.

The J gene is TRBJ2-5, the V gene TRBV19; 12 bases agree with TRBD2. The CDR3 totals 17 residues. The germline gives CDR1 LNHDA, CDR2 SQIVND (reference sequence). Trimming cost V 4 bases and J 4 bases; bases outside gene matches: 10. The CDR3 spells CASSKRLAGVWGETQYF. CDR3 nucleotide sequence: TGTGCCAGTAGTAAGAGACTAGCGGGAGTGTGGGGAGAGACCCAGTACTTC.

The genes are TRBV25-1 and TRBJ1-4, with no clear D. The germline CDR1 and CDR2 sequences are MGHDK and SYGVNS. The CDR3 runs to 15 residues. The ends were cut back, 5 bases at V and 4 bases at J, with 14 bases in the middle. Here the CDR3 DNA reads TGTGCCAGCAGTATCAGAGCGGGTATTAATGAAAAACTGTTTTTT. Translated, it gives CASSIRAGINEKLFF.

The CDR3 bases are TGTGCCAGCGGTTCACAGGGATGGACCGGGGAGCTGTTTTTT. This encodes CASGSQGWTGELFF. V usage is TRBV27 and J usage is TRBJ2-2, with a tentative D call TRBD1 (6 bases). The CDR3 loop spans 14 amino acids. The germline V and J ends were trimmed by 8 bases and 5 bases, with 15 bases remaining between them. Germline-derived CDR1 and CDR2 are MNHEY and SMNVEV (reference sequence).

The chain joins TRBV4-3 to TRBJ2-3; 11 nucleotides line up with TRBD2. CDR1 and CDR2 (germline): LGHNA, YSLEER. The CDR3 consists of 18 residues. The ends lost 3 bases at V and 2 bases at J; junction bases unmatched: 10. The CDR3 region is CASSQPVASGGFTDTQYF. The CDR3, as DNA: TGCGCCAGCAGCCAGCCAGTCGCTAGCGGGGGGTTCACAGATACGCAGTATTTT.

CDR3 sequence: CASSQDQFSTEHSARETQYF. CDR3 in DNA: TGTGCCAGCAGCCAAGACCAATTTTCGACCGAACACTCCGCCCGTGAGACCCAGTACTTC. This chain joins TRBV3-1 (or the pseudogene TRBV3-2) and TRBJ2-5; D remains ambiguous. V lost 0 bases, J lost 5 bases, and 28 bases lay in between. CDR1 is LGHDT, CDR2 YNNKEL, per germline (reference sequence). The CDR3 sequence is 20 residues long.

This chain uses TRBV6-5 with TRBJ1-4; D is unclear. The germline V gene has CDR1 MNHEY and CDR2 SVGAGI. Between the trimmed V and J ends, which lost 7 bases and 0 bases, there was a span of 6 bases. This CDR3 is built from 13 residues. The DNA for the CDR3 is TGTGCCAGCACCAGAGCAACTAATGAAAAACTGTTTTTT. Encoded protein: CASTRATNEKLFF.

The chain joins TRBV9 to TRBJ2-3; the match to TRBD2 covers 7 bases. The J segment lost 0 bases and the V segment lost 0 bases, leaving 4 bases of the junction unmatched. The CDR3 is 16 residues long. The germline V gene encodes CDR1 SGDLS and CDR2 YYNGEE. Written as DNA, the CDR3 is TGTGCCAGCAGCGTAGTCGGACTAGTTAGCACAGATACGCAGTATTTT. Amino acid sequence: CASSVVGLVSTDTQYF.

The chain is built from TRBV6-2 or TRBV6-3 and TRBJ1-5; maybe TRBD1 (6 bases). CDR3 length equals 16 residues. Germline V gene data show CDR1 as MNHEY and CDR2 as SVGEGT. The germline V and J ends were trimmed by 6 bases and 4 bases, with 19 bases remaining between them. Here the CDR3 DNA reads TGTGCCAGCAGCCTAATTGGGGGCGTATTTAATCAGCCCCAGCATTTT. It codes for CASSLIGGVFNQPQHF.